These T cell receptor beta chains were read from a single sample in a study of beta chain features in type 1 diabetes. The assay was immunoSEQ multiplex PCR, and TCRdb's table has in-frame clones only and misses some. Among 100,000 to 150,000 clones, about 17% were seen once, and the ten largest hold 2% to 2.5%. The sample consisted of central memory CD4+ T cells from blood. Receptors were obtained from a man younger than 40 with type 1 diabetes. CDR3s leave out the opening cysteine and the closing phenylalanine or tryptophan.

V: TRBV6-1
J: TRBJ1-4
CDR3: ASSESFRGEKLF

V: TRBV11-2
J: TRBJ2-6
CDR3: ASREGAGANVLT

V: TRBV7-6
J: TRBJ2-2
CDR3: ASSPSTGTTGELF

V: TRBV11-2
J: TRBJ2-1
CDR3: ASSPLSFLGYNEQF

V: TRBV7-3
J: TRBJ2-3
CDR3: ASSLAGGDTQY

V: TRBV30
J: TRBJ2-3
CDR3: AWRGVPTDTQY

V: TRBV6-1
J: TRBJ2-3
CDR3: ASTKGGLDTDTQY

V: TRBV7-2
J: TRBJ2-3
CDR3: AVAGGRKDTQY

V: TRBV2
J: TRBJ2-1
CDR3: ASSGGQGQF

V: TRBV27
J: TRBJ2-3
CDR3: ASSALKSTDTQY

V: TRBV30
J: TRBJ1-5
CDR3: AWSVRSLSNQPQH

V: TRBV7-2
J: TRBJ2-1
CDR3: ASSPHWDSSYNEQF

V: TRBV7-2
J: TRBJ2-5
CDR3: ASSHSRGRETQY

V: TRBV7-2
J: TRBJ2-2
CDR3: ASSLGLAGITGELF

V: TRBV18
J: TRBJ1-2
CDR3: ASSPPESYGYT

V: TRBV15
J: TRBJ1-4
CDR3: ATSRDGSGDEKLF

V: TRBV4-3
J: TRBJ1-5
CDR3: ASSQATEGFNQPQH

V: TRBV20-1
J: TRBJ1-4
CDR3: SARVGEKLF

V: TRBV5-1
J: TRBJ2-3
CDR3: ASSLSTGEADTQY

V: TRBV7-2
J: TRBJ1-5
CDR3: ASSSGPNQPQH